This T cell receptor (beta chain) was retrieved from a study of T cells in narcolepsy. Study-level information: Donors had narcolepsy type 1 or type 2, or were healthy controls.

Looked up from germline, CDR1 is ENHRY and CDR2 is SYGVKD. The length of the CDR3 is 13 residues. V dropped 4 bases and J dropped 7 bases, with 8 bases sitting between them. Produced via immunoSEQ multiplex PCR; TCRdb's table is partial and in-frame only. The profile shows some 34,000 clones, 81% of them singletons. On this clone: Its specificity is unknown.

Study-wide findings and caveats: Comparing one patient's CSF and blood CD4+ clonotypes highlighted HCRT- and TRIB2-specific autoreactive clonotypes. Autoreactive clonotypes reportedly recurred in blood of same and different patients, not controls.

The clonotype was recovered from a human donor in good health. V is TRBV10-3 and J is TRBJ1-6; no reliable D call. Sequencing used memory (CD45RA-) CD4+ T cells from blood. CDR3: CAISVQENSPLHF. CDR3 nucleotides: TGTGCCATCAGTGTCCAGGAGAATTCACCCCTCCACTTT.